What follows are 5 T cell receptor beta chains derived from one specimen sequenced in a study of naive CD8 T cells in extremely preterm neonates. The study, taken as a whole, reports: Preterm CDR3s were shorter than older groups', with fewer N additions and less trimming.

These receptors lack a known antigen. Preterm samples came from extremely preterm deliveries at about 22-28 weeks. Assay: immunoSEQ multiplex PCR; the TCRdb copy retains only in-frame clones and omits some. The sample lists around 23,000 clones; around 89% were seen once. Material: naive CD8+ T cells from cord blood. All receptors come from a boy who was born preterm.

This clone was seen a handful of times. V gene TRBV9 combines with J gene TRBJ2-1, with D uncertain. V lost 0 bases to trimming and J lost 0 bases, with 4 bases between them. The V gene's germline CDR1 is SGDLS and CDR2 YYNGEE. This CDR3 has 14 amino acids. CDR3 residues: CASSVAGSYNEQFF. The CDR3 nucleotides are TGTGCCAGCAGCGTAGCGGGCTCCTACAATGAGCAGTTCTTC.

The V gene is TRBV6-5, the J gene TRBJ1-1; 7 nucleotides align to TRBD1. CDR3 size: 12 residues. Trimming took 5 bases from V and 4 from J; bases not matched to a gene: 1. Germline CDR1 is MNHEY and CDR2 is SVGAGI. CDR3 nucleotide sequence: TGTGCCAGCAGTCCAGGGGGCACTGAAGCTTTCTTT. This translates into CASSPGGTEAFF.

The V call is TRBV7-3, the J call TRBJ1-6, with D perhaps TRBD1 (5 bases). The CDR3 totals 15 residues. V was clipped by 3 bases and J by 0 bases, with 6 bases between them. Germline-derived CDR1 and CDR2 are SGHTA and FQGTGA. This chain's CDR3 is CASSFDSSYNSPLHF. The CDR3 nucleotides read TGTGCCAGCAGCTTCGACAGCTCCTATAATTCACCCCTCCACTTT.

This clone has more than one count but fewer than ten. This chain links TRBV10-3 with TRBJ1-5; unclear D gene. CDR1 is ENHRY, CDR2 SYGVKD, per germline. CDR3 length: 13 residues. Trimming stripped 0 bases from V and 8 bases from J, with 8 bases between. CDR3 DNA sequence: TGTGCCATCAGTGAGTCGAGGTGGGAGCCCCAGCATTTT. Translation: CAISESRWEPQHF.

This chain links TRBV5-1 with TRBJ1-2; D may be TRBD1 (6 bases). Germline V gives CDR1 SGHRS, CDR2 YFSETQ. The CDR3 loop spans 12 amino acids. The germline V and J ends were trimmed by 0 bases and 13 bases, with 13 bases remaining between them. The CDR3 protein is CASSLGGGDSTF. The CDR3 nucleotides read TGCGCCAGCAGCTTGGGCGGGGGCGATAGCACCTTC.